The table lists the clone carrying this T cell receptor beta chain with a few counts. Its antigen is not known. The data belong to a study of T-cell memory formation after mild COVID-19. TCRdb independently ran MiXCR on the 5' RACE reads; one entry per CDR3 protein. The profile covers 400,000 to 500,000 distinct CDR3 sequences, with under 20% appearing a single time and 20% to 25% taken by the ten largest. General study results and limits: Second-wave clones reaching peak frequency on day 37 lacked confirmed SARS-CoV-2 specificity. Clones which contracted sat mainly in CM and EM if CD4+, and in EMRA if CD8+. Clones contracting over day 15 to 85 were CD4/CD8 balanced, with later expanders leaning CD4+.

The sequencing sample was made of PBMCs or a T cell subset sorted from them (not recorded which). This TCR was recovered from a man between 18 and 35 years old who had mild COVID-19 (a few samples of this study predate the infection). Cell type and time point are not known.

DNA of the CDR3: TGCGCCAGTTCCCCGACTAGCGGGGCGACAGATACGCAGTATTTT. It encodes CASSPTSGATDTQYF. This chain uses TRBV5-1 with TRBJ2-3; 11 positions agree with TRBD2. The ends lost 8 bases at V and 3 bases at J; junction bases unmatched: 8. Germline V lookup: CDR1 SGHRS, CDR2 YFSETQ. CDR3 length: 15 amino acids. Full variable domain (rest looked up from reference TRBV5-1 and TRBJ2-3): KAGVTQTPRYLIKTRGQQVTLSCSPISGHRSVSWYQQTPGQGLQFLFEYFSETQRNKGNFPGRFSGRQFSNSRSEMNVSTLELGDSALYLCASSPTSGATDTQYFGPGTRLTVL.